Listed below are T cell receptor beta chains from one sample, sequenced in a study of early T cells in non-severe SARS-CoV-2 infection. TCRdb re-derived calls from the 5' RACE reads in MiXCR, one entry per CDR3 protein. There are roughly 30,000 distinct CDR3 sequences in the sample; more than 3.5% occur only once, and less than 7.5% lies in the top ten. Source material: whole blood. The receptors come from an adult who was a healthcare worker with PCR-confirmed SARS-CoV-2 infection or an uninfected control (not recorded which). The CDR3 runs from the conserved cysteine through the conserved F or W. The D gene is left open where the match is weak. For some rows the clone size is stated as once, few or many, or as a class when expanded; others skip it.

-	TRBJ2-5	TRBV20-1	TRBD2	TGCAGTGCTCAGCCTAGCGGGAGAACGTGGGAGACCCAGTACTTC	CSAQPSGRTWETQYF
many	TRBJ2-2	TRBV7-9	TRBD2	TGTGCCAGCAGCGCAGCGGGACCTGACACCGGGGAGCTGTTTTTT	CASSAAGPDTGELFF
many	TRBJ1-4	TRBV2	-	TGTGCCAGCAGTGAAAGTCTGGCAACTAATGAAAAACTGTTTTTT	CASSESLATNEKLFF
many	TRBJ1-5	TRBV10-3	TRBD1	TGTGCCATCAGTGAGTGGTGGGCAGGGGGGAATCAGCCCCAGCATTTT	CAISEWWAGGNQPQHF
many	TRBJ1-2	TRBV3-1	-	TGTGCCAGCAGCCAAGGGCTAGGAGGCTACACCTTC	CASSQGLGGYTF
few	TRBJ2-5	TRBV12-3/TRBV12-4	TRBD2	TGTGCCAGCAGTTTGCAGATCGGGGGGGACGCGGGGACCCAGTACTTC	CASSLQIGGDAGTQYF
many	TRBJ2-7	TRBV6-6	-	TGTGCCACCTCCCCCTCCTACGAGCAGTACTTC	CATSPSYEQYF
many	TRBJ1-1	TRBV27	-	TGTGCCTTCTACCCCAGGGTATTCGACACTGAAGCTTTCTTT	CAFYPRVFDTEAFF
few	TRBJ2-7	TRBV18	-	TGTGCCAGCTCATCGAACTCCTACGAGCAGTACTTC	CASSSNSYEQYF
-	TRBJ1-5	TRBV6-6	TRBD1	TGTGCCAGCAGCCCTCTCCGGGACAGGGCCCTTAGCAATCAGCCCCAGCATTTT	CASSPLRDRALSNQPQHF
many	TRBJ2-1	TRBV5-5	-	TGTGCCAGCAGCTTGTCAGGGTACAATGAGCAGTTCTTC	CASSLSGYNEQFF
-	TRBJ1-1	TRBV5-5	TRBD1	TGTGCCAGCAGCTTGGCGACAGGGGGTCTTAACACTGAAGCTTTCTTT	CASSLATGGLNTEAFF
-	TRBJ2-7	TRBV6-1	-	TGTGCCAGCAGTAAGGAGGGCCCCTACGAGCAGTACTTC	CASSKEGPYEQYF
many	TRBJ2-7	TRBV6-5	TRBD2	TGTGCCAGCACGAGCGGGAGGCCTCCCTACGAGCAGTACTTC	CASTSGRPPYEQYF
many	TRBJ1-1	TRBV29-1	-	TGCAGCGTTGTCAGGTTTTTCGACACTGAAGCTTTCTTT	CSVVRFFDTEAFF
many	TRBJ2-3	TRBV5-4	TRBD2	TGTGCCAGCAGTCCCGGGACTAGCGGGAGGGCCGTCACAGATACGCAGTATTTT	CASSPGTSGRAVTDTQYF
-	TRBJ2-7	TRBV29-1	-	TGCAGCGTCCAAGAGGAAGAGCAGTACTTC	CSVQEEEQYF
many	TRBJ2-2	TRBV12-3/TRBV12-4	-	TGTGCCAGCGCCATCGGGGGTACCGGGGAGCTGTTTTTT	CASAIGGTGELFF
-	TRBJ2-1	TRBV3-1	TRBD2	TGTGCCAGCAGCCAAGACGGGAGGTTCACTAGTGAGCAGTTCTTC	CASSQDGRFTSEQFF
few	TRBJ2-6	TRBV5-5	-	TGTGCCAGCAGCCCCCGCTTCGGGTCTGGGGCCAACGTCCTGACTTTC	CASSPRFGSGANVLTF
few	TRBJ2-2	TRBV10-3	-	TGTGCCATCAGTGAAGTCAGAGGGGAGCTGTTTTTT	CAISEVRGELFF
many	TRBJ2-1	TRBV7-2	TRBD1	TGTGCCAGCAGCCCCGACAGGGGGCGGTCCTACAATGAGCAGTTCTTC	CASSPDRGRSYNEQFF
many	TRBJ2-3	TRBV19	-	TGTGCCAGTACCCGGACCGGTACAGATACGCAGTATTTT	CASTRTGTDTQYF
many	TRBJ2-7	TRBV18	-	TGTGCCAGCTCCCCCAGTAGCTCCTACGAGCAGTACTTC	CASSPSSSYEQYF